This T cell receptor (beta chain) emerged from a study of T cell repertoires in cytomegalovirus infection. Background on the study: It was the public TCR beta signatures that indicated both CMV infection and matching HLA type. Overall study findings and caveats: CMV carriers with the relevant HLA were identified by cumulative public TCR beta family frequency. The ex vivo response was dominated by HLA-C-restricted CMV-specific TCR beta clonotypes.

This clonotype has more than one count but fewer than ten. As yet, its antigen is unknown. The V end lost 0 bases, the J end lost 0 bases, and 11 bases lay between the germline ends. Germline CDR1 MDHEN, CDR2 SYDVKM. This CDR3 has 16 amino acids. TCRdb recomputed calls from the reads with MiXCR, one row per CDR3 protein. The sample shows about 440,000 distinct CDR3 sequences, 25% to 40% of them seen only once. Sequencing input: PBMCs. This chain links TRBV28 with TRBJ1-1, with TRBD1 as a possible D gene (5 bases). This receptor was identified in a human donor in good health (CMV status not recorded). Some clones in this sample may be carry-over from other donors' samples. The CDR3 DNA sequence: TGTGCCAGCAGTTTATGGACAGCCACTATGAACACTGAAGCTTTCTTT. Its translation is CASSLWTATMNTEAFF.